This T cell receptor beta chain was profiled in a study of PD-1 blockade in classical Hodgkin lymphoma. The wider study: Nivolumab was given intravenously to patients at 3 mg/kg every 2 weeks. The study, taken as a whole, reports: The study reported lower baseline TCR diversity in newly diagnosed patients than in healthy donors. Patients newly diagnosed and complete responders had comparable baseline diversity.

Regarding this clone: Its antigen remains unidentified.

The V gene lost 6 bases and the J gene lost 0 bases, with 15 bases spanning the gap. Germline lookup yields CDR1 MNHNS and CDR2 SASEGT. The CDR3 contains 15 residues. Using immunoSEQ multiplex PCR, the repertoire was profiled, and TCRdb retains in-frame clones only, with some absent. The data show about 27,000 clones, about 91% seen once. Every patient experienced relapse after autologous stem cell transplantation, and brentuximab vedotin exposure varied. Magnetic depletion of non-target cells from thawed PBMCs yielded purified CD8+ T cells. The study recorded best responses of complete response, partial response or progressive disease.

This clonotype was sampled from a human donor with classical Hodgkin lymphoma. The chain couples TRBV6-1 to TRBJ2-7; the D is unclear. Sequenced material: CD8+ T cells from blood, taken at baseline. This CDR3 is CASRAELSGSYEQYF. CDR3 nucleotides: TGTGCCAGCAGGGCGGAGCTTTCGGGCTCCTACGAGCAGTACTTC.